Listed here are 22 T cell receptor beta chains from one sample, sequenced in a study of early T cells in non-severe SARS-CoV-2 infection. TCRdb processed the 5' RACE reads anew with MiXCR; each CDR3 protein has one entry. This sample yields around 98,000 distinct CDR3 sequences, of which roughly 9.6% are seen a single time; roughly 5% belongs to the top ten. Sequencing input: whole blood. The receptors were gathered from an adult who was a healthcare worker with PCR-confirmed SARS-CoV-2 infection or an uninfected control (not recorded which).

The gene calls are TRBV24-1 and TRBJ2-7, with 8 bases aligning to TRBD2. Looked up from germline, CDR1 is KGHDR and CDR2 is SFDVKD. The CDR3 covers 17 residues. Trimming cost V 3 bases and J 2 bases; bases outside gene matches: 11. The CDR3 region has the DNA TGTGCCACCAGTGATACCTTGGGCGAAGCGGGGGCCTACGAGCAGTACTTC. Encoded protein: CATSDTLGEAGAYEQYF.

V usage is TRBV29-1 and J usage is TRBJ2-1; D is ambiguous. V was trimmed by 6 bases and J by 8 bases, leaving 11 bases between them. The CDR3 loop spans 11 amino acids. Germline CDR1 and CDR2: SQVTM and ANQGSEA. For the CDR3, the DNA is TGCAGCGTCTTTAGAGGCGATGAGCAGTTCTTC. Its translation: CSVFRGDEQFF.

CDR3 DNA: TGTGCCAGCCTTGGCCAGCCCACTGAAGCTTTCTTT. This gives the protein CASLGQPTEAFF. V gene TRBV6-6 combines with J gene TRBJ1-1; D remains ambiguous. The V gene's germline CDR1 is MNHNY and CDR2 SVGAGI (reference sequence). V lost 8 bases and J lost 4, with 11 bases in between. The CDR3 has 12 residues.

The genes are TRBV3-1 and TRBJ1-1; TRBD1 matches 10 bases. J was trimmed by 1 base and V by 3 bases; bases with no gene match: 2. Germline-derived CDR1 and CDR2 are LGHDT and YNNKEL (reference sequence). This CDR3 region has 15 residues. Here the CDR3 reads CASSHRQGANTEAFF. CDR3 in DNA: TGTGCCAGCAGCCATCGACAGGGGGCGAACACTGAAGCTTTCTTT.

This clonotype appeared many times. The chain uses TRBV6-5 and TRBJ1-6; a weak D match, TRBD1 (5 bases). The CDR3 is 14 amino acids. The V and J ends lost 6 bases and 7 bases respectively, with 13 bases between them. Germline CDR1 is MNHEY and CDR2 is SVGAGI. The CDR3 DNA is TGTGCCAGCAGCCGGGGACGGATGAATTCACCCCTCCACTTT. Translated, it gives CASSRGRMNSPLHF.

Worth noting for this clonotype: The junction and the germline gene differ at one end; a read error may be behind it. The chain has TRBV7-2 and TRBJ1-1, with D maybe TRBD1 (6 bases). The CDR3 spans 13 residues. Germline-derived CDR1 and CDR2 are SGHTA and FQGNSA. The CDR3 loop reads CASSLALGGGHDF. Written as DNA, the CDR3 is TGTGCCAGCAGCTTAGCGCTGGGGGGCGGACACGACTTT.

This clonotype turned up a few times. The CDR3 sequence is CSVLTSTGGETQYF. DNA of the CDR3: TGCAGCGTTCTTACTTCCACGGGGGGCGAGACCCAGTACTTC. The chain joins TRBV29-1 to TRBJ2-5; weak D call: TRBD2 (7 bases). Trimming shortened V by 5 bases and J by 5 bases, and 18 bases separated the two germline ends. This CDR3 is 14 amino acids long. Germline assignment: CDR1 SQVTM and CDR2 ANQGSEA.

The V gene is TRBV11-2, the J gene TRBJ2-5, with a weak D call TRBD2 (5 bases). Trimming left V 3 bases short and J 7 bases short, with 27 bases between. The CDR3 consists of 18 residues. Looked up from germline, CDR1 is SGHAT and CDR2 is FQNNGV. CDR3 region: CASSLKYLRERLPGTQYF. CDR3 nucleotide sequence: TGTGCCAGCAGCTTGAAATACCTCCGGGAACGCCTTCCCGGGACCCAGTACTTC.

This clonotype occurred a few times. The J gene is TRBJ2-1, the V gene TRBV19, with D uncertain. Germline V gene data show CDR1 as LNHDA and CDR2 as SQIVND (reference sequence). Trimming shortened V by 7 bases and J by 4 bases, and 11 bases separated the two germline ends. This CDR3 spans 13 amino acids. Here the CDR3 DNA reads TGTGCCAGTACACCGGGCTTTTACAATGAGCAGTTCTTC. It encodes CASTPGFYNEQFF. The complete variable domain, with remaining parts taken from reference TRBV19 and TRBJ2-1, reads DGGITQSPKYLFRKEGQNVTLSCEQNLNHDAMYWYRQDPGQGLRLIYYSQIVNDFQKGDIAEGYSVSREKKESFPLTVTSAQKNPTAFYLCASTPGFYNEQFFGPGTRLTVL.

The table lists this clonotype with a few counts. The J gene is TRBJ2-2, the V gene TRBV28, with 9 positions matching TRBD2. Trimming at V came to 0 bases and at J to 0 bases, leaving 2 bases not matched to a gene. The CDR3 covers 17 residues. CDR1 is MDHEN and CDR2 is SYDVKM in the germline V gene. The CDR3 nucleotides read TGTGCCAGCAGTTTATGGCCTAGCGGGGCGAACACCGGGGAGCTGTTTTTT. This sequence encodes CASSLWPSGANTGELFF.

The J gene is TRBJ1-1, the V gene TRBV20-1, with D uncertain. Germline V gene sequence: CDR1 DFQATT, CDR2 SNEGSKA (reference sequence). The CDR3 is 10 amino acids. V lost 6 bases and J lost 5, with 7 bases in between. The CDR3 sequence: CSASGTEAFF. The CDR3 DNA is TGCAGTGCCTCCGGGACTGAAGCTTTCTTT.

The J gene is TRBJ1-3, the V gene TRBV20-1; D might be TRBD1 (6 bases). V gave up 6 bases and J gave up 2 bases, with 23 bases separating them. Per germline, CDR1 DFQATT and CDR2 SNEGSKA (reference sequence). The CDR3 is made up of 17 amino acids. CDR3 residues: CSAPARAGAHPGNTIYF. The CDR3 nucleotides are TGCAGTGCCCCTGCCCGCGCAGGGGCCCATCCTGGAAACACCATATATTTT.

This clonotype was seen repeatedly, ten times or more. The CDR3 DNA reads TGTGCCAGCAGCTTTGTCAGGGGTGGTGGTGAAAAACTGTTTTTT. The encoded protein is CASSFVRGGGEKLFF. The rearrangement links TRBV11-2 to TRBJ1-4, with D perhaps TRBD1 (6 bases). The CDR3 totals 15 residues. CDR1 is SGHAT and CDR2 is FQNNGV in the germline V gene. The V and J ends lost 3 bases and 7 bases respectively, with 15 bases between them.

The chain combines TRBV6-5 with TRBJ2-1; D possibly corresponds to TRBD1 (6 bases). V gave up 2 bases and J gave up 0 bases, with 20 bases separating them. This CDR3 is 19 amino acids long. From germline, CDR1 is MNHEY and CDR2 SVGAGI. DNA of the CDR3: TGTGCCAGCAGTTACCAGATACCGGGACATCAGAGCTCCTACAATGAGCAGTTCTTC. Encoded protein: CASSYQIPGHQSSYNEQFF.

There are a few counts of this clonotype. The rearrangement uses TRBV28 and TRBJ2-5; no definite D call. The V and J ends lost 5 bases and 9 bases respectively, with 25 bases between them. Germline V CDR1 and CDR2: MDHEN, SYDVKM. This CDR3 contains 16 residues. Here the CDR3 DNA reads TGTGCCAGCAGTCCCGGTCGCAAGGGAACCCTTCGGGCCCAGTACTTC. It encodes CASSPGRKGTLRAQYF.

The chain joins TRBV11-2 to TRBJ1-2; no definite D call. In germline, CDR1 is SGHAT, CDR2 FQNNGV. CDR3 length: 11 amino acids. V was shortened by 3 bases and J by 7 bases, with 6 bases between the two germline ends. CDR3 residues: CASSFHRGYTF. The CDR3 DNA follows: TGTGCCAGCAGCTTTCATCGTGGCTACACCTTC. The variable domain in full, with the rest retrieved from reference TRBV11-2 and TRBJ1-2, is EAGVAQSPRYKIIEKRQSVAFWCNPISGHATLYWYQQILGQGPKLLIQFQNNGVVDDSQLPKDRFSAERLKGVDSTLKIQPAKLEDSAVYLCASSFHRGYTFGSGTRLTVV.

This clonotype was detected ten times or more. J is TRBJ2-7 and V is TRBV4-1, with D possibly called TRBD1 or TRBD2 (5 bases each). The germline CDR1 and CDR2 sequences are MGHRA and YSYEKL. The V and J ends lost 5 bases and 10 bases respectively, with 18 bases between them. The CDR3 spans 13 residues. DNA of the CDR3: TGCGCCAGCAGCGTACTAGGCTCGGGGCGACAGTACTTC. Protein product: CASSVLGSGRQYF.

This chain joins TRBV7-6 and TRBJ2-7; no clear D. Germline CDR1 SGHVS, CDR2 FNYEAQ. CDR3 length equals 14 residues. V was trimmed by 3 bases and J by 0 bases, leaving 9 bases between them. Written as DNA, the CDR3 is TGTGCCAGCAGCTTCGACCGACTCTCCTACGAGCAGTACTTC. This translates into CASSFDRLSYEQYF.

The gene calls are TRBV2 and TRBJ1-5; D not resolved. V was trimmed by 5 bases and J by 5 bases, leaving 7 bases between them. The CDR3 contains 12 residues. CDR1 SNHLY and CDR2 FYNNEI come from the germline V gene. Written as DNA, the CDR3 is TGTGCCAGCAGTTCCCCAGATCAGCCCCAGCATTTT. This encodes CASSSPDQPQHF.

The V and J genes are TRBV7-7 and TRBJ2-5, with D perhaps TRBD1 (5 bases). CDR1 is SSHAT and CDR2 is FNYEAQ in the germline V gene (reference sequence). V was trimmed by 3 bases and J by 4 bases, leaving 9 bases between them. This CDR3 is built from 13 residues. This CDR3 reads CASSLQGTETQYF. As DNA, the CDR3 is TGTGCCAGCAGCTTGCAGGGTACAGAGACCCAGTACTTC.

In this sample, this clonotype turned up many times. The V gene is TRBV2, the J gene TRBJ1-2; D is perhaps TRBD1 (5 bases). The V gene's germline CDR1 is SNHLY and CDR2 FYNNEI. The V and J ends lost 4 bases and 4 bases respectively, with 10 bases between them. The CDR3 is 13 amino acids. CDR3 region: CASSVGDSYGYTF. In DNA form, the CDR3 reads TGTGCCAGCAGTGTGGGGGATAGCTATGGCTACACCTTC.

J is TRBJ1-2 and V is TRBV29-1; 7 bases fit TRBD1. V lost 7 bases, J lost 12 bases, and 11 bases stayed unmatched. The germline V gene encodes CDR1 SQVTM and CDR2 ANQGSEA. The CDR3 sequence is 11 residues long. The CDR3 region has the DNA TGCAGCGGCCGAATGGGACAGCGAAACACCTTC. Translating gives CSGRMGQRNTF.